This T cell receptor beta chain was documented in a study of blood T cells in healthy people across ages. Study as a whole: Template switching picked up about one barcoded beta molecule for each two T cells. Study conclusions and caveats: TCR beta diversity per million T cells fell roughly linearly with age.

Comment on this clonotype: Its antigen is still unknown.

The CDR3 is 13 amino acids. CDR1 is SQVTM, CDR2 ANQGSEA, per germline. Primers used in a second PCR of about 7 to 12 cycles were a sample-barcoded 5' primer and a J-beta primer mix. No fewer than 2.5 million CDR3-containing paired-end reads came from each sample. TCRdb re-derived calls from the 5' RACE reads in MiXCR, one entry per CDR3 protein. The table includes 1.8 million or so distinct CDR3 sequences, approximately 40% detected once. Each sample yielded at least 6 million isolated PBMCs. Sequenced input: blood. The source of this sequence is a human donor in good health. The gene calls are TRBV29-1 and TRBJ2-5; 9 nucleotides match TRBD1. The J call is doubtful: the DNA matches TRBJ2-7 better. The CDR3 here is CSVTTGGAYEQYF. CDR3 bases: TGCAGTGTTACAACAGGGGGCGCGTACGAGCAGTACTTC.